This TCR beta chain was profiled in a study of T-cell memory formation after mild COVID-19. From the 5' RACE reads, TCRdb called clonotypes with MiXCR, one entry per CDR3 protein. The table shows 350,000 to 500,000 distinct CDR3 sequences, with roughly 17% occurring only once. Looked up from germline, CDR1 is LGHNA and CDR2 is YSLEER. The length of the CDR3 is 17 residues. V was pared by 1 base and J by 0 bases, with 14 bases between. This clonotype has just a few counts. The clonotype was recovered from a man in his late teens or twenties who had mild COVID-19 (a few samples of this study predate the infection). Cell type and time point are not known. Sequencing was performed on PBMCs or a T cell subset sorted from them (not recorded which). J is TRBJ2-3 and V is TRBV4-3; D tentatively reads TRBD1 or TRBD2 (5 bases each). CDR3 amino acids: CASSQGHRGPSTDTQYF. The CDR3 region has the DNA TGCGCCAGCAGCCAAGGTCATCGGGGCCCGAGCACAGATACGCAGTATTTT.